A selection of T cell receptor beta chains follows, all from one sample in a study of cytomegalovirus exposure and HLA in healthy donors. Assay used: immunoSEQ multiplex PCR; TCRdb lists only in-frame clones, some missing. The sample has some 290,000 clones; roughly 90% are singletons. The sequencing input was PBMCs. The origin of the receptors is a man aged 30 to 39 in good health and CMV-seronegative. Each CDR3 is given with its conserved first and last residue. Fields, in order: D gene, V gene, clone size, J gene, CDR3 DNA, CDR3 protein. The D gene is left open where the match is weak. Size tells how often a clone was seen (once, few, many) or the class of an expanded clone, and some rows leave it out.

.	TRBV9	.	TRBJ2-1	TGTGCCAGCAGCGTAGAACTCATGAGCTCCTACAATGAGCAGTTCTTC	CASSVELMSSYNEQFF
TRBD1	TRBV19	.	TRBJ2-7	TGTGCCAGTAGTATGACAGGGGCGATGAGAGAGCAGTACTTC	CASSMTGAMREQYF
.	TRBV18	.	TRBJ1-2	TGTGCCAGCTCAGTAACAGGGTACGGCTACACCTTC	CASSVTGYGYTF
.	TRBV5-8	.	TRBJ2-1	TGTGCCAGCAGCTTGGAAGACAGGAATGGCTACAATGAGCAGTTCTTC	CASSLEDRNGYNEQFF
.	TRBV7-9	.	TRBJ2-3	TGTGCCAGCAGACAGGGTCCGGATACGCAGTATTTT	CASRQGPDTQYF
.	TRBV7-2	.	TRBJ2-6	TGTGCCAGCAGCAGGACGGGGACAAGCTCTGGGGCCAACGTCCTGACTTTC	CASSRTGTSSGANVLTF
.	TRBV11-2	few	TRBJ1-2	TGTGCCAGCAGCTTGGCCGGGACACCCACTAACTATGGCTACACCTTC	CASSLAGTPTNYGYTF
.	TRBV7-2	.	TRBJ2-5	TGTGCCAGCAGCTTCGGGGTAAGGGAGACCCAGTACTTC	CASSFGVRETQYF
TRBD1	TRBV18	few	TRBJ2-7	TGTGCCAGCTCATCAGGGGGCTTCGAGCAGTACTTC	CASSSGGFEQYF
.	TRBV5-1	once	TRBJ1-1	TGCGCCAGCAGCCTGACTAACACTGAAGCTTTCTTT	CASSLTNTEAFF
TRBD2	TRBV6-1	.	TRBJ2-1	TGTGCCAGCAGGGGACTAGCGGGGAACAATGAGCAGTTCTTC	CASRGLAGNNEQFF
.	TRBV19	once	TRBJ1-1	TGTGCCAGTAGTATAAGGGCAGGGGATGAAGCTTTCTTT	CASSIRAGDEAFF
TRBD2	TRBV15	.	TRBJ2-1	TGTGCCACCAGCAGAGAGGGGACTAGCGGAAACAATGAGCAGTTCTTC	CATSREGTSGNNEQFF
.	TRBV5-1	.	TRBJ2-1	TGCGCCAGCAGCTGGAGCGGGCTCTACAATGAGCAGTTCTTC	CASSWSGLYNEQFF
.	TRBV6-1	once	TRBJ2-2	TGTGCCAGCAGTGCAAGACCGACAGTCACCGGGGAGCTGTTTTTT	CASSARPTVTGELFF
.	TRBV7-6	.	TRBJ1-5	TGTGCCAGCAGCCTGACAGAGAATCAGCCCCAGCATTTT	CASSLTENQPQHF
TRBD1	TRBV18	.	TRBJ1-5	TGTGCCAGCTCTCCCGACAGGGATCAGCCCCAGCATTTT	CASSPDRDQPQHF
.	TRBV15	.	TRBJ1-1	TGTGCCACCAGCAGAGTACCGGTTTCAACGGGGACTGAAGCTTTCTTT	CATSRVPVSTGTEAFF